A few counts support the clone carrying this T cell receptor beta chain. The source of the sample is a study of T cells in Graves' hyperthyroidism and ophthalmopathy. The V segment lost 6 bases and the J segment 0 bases; nucleotides outside the gene matches: 3. CDR3 length equals 15 residues. CDR1 is ENHRY, CDR2 SYGVKD, per germline. The source material, RNA transcripts, was used to amplify TCR beta CDR3 regions. HTBI primers were the set used in a first-round RT-PCR of the TCR CDR3. MiXCR was run by TCRdb on the multiplex PCR reads, yielding one entry per CDR3 protein. Of 600,000 to 850,000 distinct CDR3 sequences detected, about 19% appear once; the ten largest clones hold approximately 15%. Diagnosing involved the use of clinical symptoms, serum thyroxine and TRAb, thyroid ultrasound and orbital computed tomography.

This rearrangement joins TRBV10-3 to TRBJ2-5; 11 bases line up with TRBD2. The sample comprised blood. This receptor was obtained from a woman between 45 and 65 years old with Graves' hyperthyroidism that later progressed to Graves' ophthalmopathy. Here the CDR3 DNA reads TGTGCCATCAGATCACTAGCGGGGGACCAAGAGACCCAGTACTTC. Its protein is CAIRSLAGDQETQYF.